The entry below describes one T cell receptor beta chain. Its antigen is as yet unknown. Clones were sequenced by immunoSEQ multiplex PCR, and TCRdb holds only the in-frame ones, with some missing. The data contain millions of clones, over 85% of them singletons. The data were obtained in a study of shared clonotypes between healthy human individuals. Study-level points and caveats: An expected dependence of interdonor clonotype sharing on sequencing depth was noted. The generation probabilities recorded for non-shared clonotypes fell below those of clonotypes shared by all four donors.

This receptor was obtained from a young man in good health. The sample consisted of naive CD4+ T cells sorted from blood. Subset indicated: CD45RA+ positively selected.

Here the CDR3 DNA reads TGTGCCAGCAGCGCCCACCGGGACTCGGGCACAGATACGCAGTATTTT. Amino acid sequence: CASSAHRDSGTDTQYF. The V gene is TRBV9, the J gene TRBJ2-3, with D possibly being TRBD2 (6 bases). CDR1 and CDR2 from the germline V gene are SGDLS and YYNGEE. V lost 3 bases and J 1 base, leaving 15 bases between the germline ends. The length of the CDR3 is 16 residues.